These 17 T cell receptor beta chains were sequenced from one sample in a study of T cells after yellow fever vaccination. TCRdb redid the calling of the 5' RACE reads with MiXCR, one entry per CDR3 protein. This sample has 100,000 to 150,000 distinct CDR3 sequences, with 7.2% found just once. The specimen comprised CD4+ T cells sorted from PBMCs, sampled roughly 47 days after the first yellow fever vaccination. The source is a young man who received the YFV17D yellow fever vaccine.

V gene TRBV2 combines with J gene TRBJ2-3; D is possibly TRBD2 (7 bases). The ends were cut back, 11 bases at V and 0 bases at J, with 30 bases in the middle. This CDR3 has 19 amino acids. Germline CDR1 is SNHLY and CDR2 is FYNNEI. The CDR3 here is CACWPRRGGLSSSTDTQYF. The CDR3 DNA follows: TGTGCCTGCTGGCCGCGCCGCGGGGGCCTGTCTTCTAGCACAGATACGCAGTATTTT.

In its sample, this clonotype was seen many times. The rearrangement uses TRBV4-3 and TRBJ2-1, with D perhaps TRBD2 (5 bases). With 1 base removed from V and 0 bases from J, the gap between germline ends came to 10 bases. The CDR3 consists of 16 residues. In germline, CDR1 is LGHNA, CDR2 YSLEER. The CDR3 DNA is TGCGCCAGCAGCCAAGGAGCGGTGAGCTCCTACAATGAGCAGTTCTTC. Translation: CASSQGAVSSYNEQFF.

This clonotype was counted many times. The chain has TRBV28 and TRBJ1-3; D gene unclear. The CDR3 loop spans 14 amino acids. Per germline, CDR1 MDHEN and CDR2 SYDVKM. Between the trimmed V and J ends, which lost 6 bases and 0 bases, there was a span of 9 bases. Written as DNA, the CDR3 is TGTGCCAGCAGCTCACACGGCTCTGGAAACACCATATATTTT. It codes for CASSSHGSGNTIYF.

There are many counts of this clonotype. The V call is TRBV4-2, the J call TRBJ2-3, with 9 bases matching TRBD1. V lost 1 base, J lost 3 bases, and 8 bases stayed unmatched. Per germline, CDR1 LGHNA and CDR2 YNFKEQ. The length of the CDR3 is 17 residues. DNA of the CDR3: TGTGCCAGCAGCCAAGGAGCTATGGGACAGGGAACAGATACGCAGTATTTT. This sequence encodes CASSQGAMGQGTDTQYF.

The sample holds many counts of this clonotype. The genes are TRBV5-5 and TRBJ2-4, with no clear D. Germline CDR1 and CDR2: SGHKS and YYEKEE (reference sequence). V shed 4 bases and J shed 4 bases, with 15 bases lying between them. The CDR3 covers 15 residues. The CDR3 protein is CASSLGGGPKNIQYF. The CDR3 region has the DNA TGTGCCAGCAGCCTGGGCGGCGGCCCGAAAAACATTCAGTACTTC.

Of note for this clonotype: Compared with germline, one end of the junction differs, possibly owing to a read error. The chain has TRBV7-7 and TRBJ2-1; either TRBD1 or TRBD2 may fit D (6 bases each). Germline lookup yields CDR1 SSHAT and CDR2 FNYEAQ (reference sequence). The CDR3 sequence is 14 residues long. The CDR3 region has the DNA TGTGCTAGCAGCTTAGGGGGGTGGATGAATGAGCAGTTCTTC. This translates into CASSLGGWMNEQFF.

This clonotype was recorded many times. The chain uses TRBV10-3 and TRBJ1-2; 9 nucleotides match TRBD1. Germline CDR1 reads ENHRY; CDR2 reads SYGVKD. The junction had 3 bases not matched to a gene; V was cut back by 4 bases and J by 3 bases. CDR3 length: 14 amino acids. The chain's CDR3 is CAISGGQGYYGYTF. The CDR3, as DNA: TGTGCCATCAGTGGGGGACAGGGCTACTATGGCTACACCTTC.

This clonotype came up many times. The chain couples TRBV7-9 to TRBJ1-2, with D possibly being TRBD1 (5 bases). There are 14 residues in the CDR3. V was shortened by 5 bases and J by 13 bases, with 23 bases between the two germline ends. Germline V gene sequence: CDR1 SEHNR, CDR2 FQNEAQ (reference sequence). The CDR3 loop is CASSRIGRGDSFTF. In DNA form, the CDR3 reads TGTGCCAGCAGCCGCATCGGGAGAGGGGATTCCTTCACCTTC.

This clonotype has only a few counts. The V and J genes are TRBV4-1 and TRBJ2-6; possible D gene TRBD1, 5 bases. The germline V gene encodes CDR1 MGHRA and CDR2 YSYEKL. V was shortened by 0 bases and J by 4 bases, with 19 bases between the two germline ends. CDR3 length: 19 residues. DNA for the CDR3: TGCGCCAGCAGCCAAGAAAGGGGATTAGCCCCTCCAGGGGCCAACGTCCTGACTTTC. This translates into CASSQERGLAPPGANVLTF.

The V and J genes are TRBV19 and TRBJ1-5, with 7 bases fitting TRBD1. The CDR3 spans 12 residues. CDR1 and CDR2 (germline): LNHDA, SQIVND (reference sequence). V was pared by 6 bases and J by 4 bases, with 0 bases of the junction left unmatched. Here the CDR3 reads CASRGQNQPQHF. The CDR3 DNA is TGTGCCAGTAGGGGACAGAATCAGCCCCAGCATTTT.

This clonotype was seen ten or more times. The chain uses TRBV12-5 and TRBJ2-2, with D hard to call. Germline assignment: CDR1 LGHNT and CDR2 FRNRAP. Trimming shortened V by 2 bases and J by 6 bases, and 7 bases separated the two germline ends. This CDR3 region has 13 residues. In DNA form, the CDR3 reads TGTGCTAGTGGTTTGTCTGTAGCCGGGGAGCTGTTTTTT. It specifies CASGLSVAGELFF. The full variable domain, with the rest looked up from reference TRBV12-5 and TRBJ2-2, is DARVTQTPRHKVTEMGQEVTMRCQPILGHNTVFWYRQTMMQGLELLAYFRNRAPLDDSGMPKDRFSAEMPDATLATLKIQPSEPRDSAVYFCASGLSVAGELFFGEGSRLTVL.

At least ten counts were recorded for this clonotype. The V gene is TRBV7-2, the J gene TRBJ2-3; 7 bases match TRBD2. The CDR3 length is 14 residues. V trimming: 6 bases; J trimming: 1 base; junction bases outside the gene matches: 4. CDR1 is SGHTA and CDR2 is FQGNSA in the germline V gene. Here the CDR3 DNA reads TGTGCCAGCAGGGGCGGGGGAGGCACAGATACGCAGTATTTT. It yields the protein CASRGGGGTDTQYF.

This clonotype was observed many times. V is TRBV5-6 and J is TRBJ2-3; TRBD2 matches 14 bases. V trimming: 4 bases; J trimming: 5 bases; junction bases outside the gene matches: 9. CDR3 length: 17 amino acids. The germline V gene has CDR1 SGHDT and CDR2 YYEEEE. CDR3 sequence reads: CASSLRGTSGGRDTQYF. CDR3 nucleotides: TGTGCCAGCAGCCTCCGCGGGACTAGCGGGGGCAGAGATACGCAGTATTTT.

This clonotype has ten or more counts. The rearrangement uses TRBV7-9 and TRBJ1-2, with TRBD1 as a possible D gene (5 bases). The CDR3 sequence is 13 residues long. The V and J ends lost 4 bases and 2 bases respectively, with 8 bases between them. Looked up from germline, CDR1 is SEHNR and CDR2 is FQNEAQ (reference sequence). In nucleotides, the CDR3 is TGTGCCAGCAGCTCCCGGGGCAACTATGGCTACACCTTC. Translating gives CASSSRGNYGYTF. The variable domain in full, completed from reference TRBV7-9 and TRBJ1-2, reads DTGVSQNPRHKITKRGQNVTFRCDPISEHNRLYWYRQTLGQGPEFLTYFQNEAQLEKSRLLSDRFSAERPKGSFSTLEIQRTEQGDSAMYLCASSSRGNYGYTFGSGTRLTVV.

At least ten counts were recorded for this clonotype. The rearrangement links TRBV27 to TRBJ1-6, with 8 bases matching TRBD1. Trimming at V came to 5 bases and at J to 6 bases, leaving 9 bases not matched to a gene. From germline, CDR1 is MNHEY and CDR2 SMNVEV (reference sequence). The CDR3 runs 16 residues. CDR3 protein: CASSAQDRVRNSPLHF. In nucleotides, the CDR3 is TGTGCCAGCAGTGCCCAGGACAGGGTTCGTAATTCACCCCTCCACTTT.

This clonotype showed up many times. This chain uses TRBV28 with TRBJ2-5; possibly TRBD1 for D (6 bases). Per germline, CDR1 MDHEN and CDR2 SYDVKM. This CDR3 is built from 15 residues. The V gene lost 3 bases and the J gene lost 4 bases, with 15 bases spanning the gap. CDR3 in DNA: TGTGCCAGCAGTTTCGGGGTGGTAGGGGGAGAGACCCAGTACTTC. Translated, it gives CASSFGVVGGETQYF.

A remark on this clonotype: This may be a read error: a much more frequent sequence differs by one nucleotide. V and J are TRBV11-3 and TRBJ2-1; 10 bases are shared with TRBD1. J was trimmed by 8 bases and V by 3 bases; bases with no gene match: 1. This CDR3 has 13 amino acids. Germline CDR1 is SGHNT and CDR2 is YENEEA. The CDR3 sequence is CASSFDRGHEQFF. In nucleotides, the CDR3 is TGTGCCAGCAGCTTCGACAGGGGGCATGAGCAGTTCTTC. The full variable domain, its missing parts supplied by reference TRBV11-3 and TRBJ2-1, is EAGVVQSPRYKIIEKKQPVAFWCNPISGHNTLYWYLQNLGQGPELLIRYENEEAVDDSQLPKDRFSAERLKGVDSTLKIQPAELGDSAVYLCASSFDRGHEQFFGPGTRLTVL.